This T cell receptor (beta chain) was captured in a study of cytomegalovirus exposure and HLA in healthy donors. Study-level points and caveats: It has been reported that TCR beta sequences accurately predicted the HLA-A and HLA-B alleles of most subjects.

Turning to this clone: What it binds is unknown.

60 Vbeta and 13 Jbeta primers were used in PCR. The assay was immunoSEQ multiplex PCR, and TCRdb's table has in-frame clones only and misses some. The table has approximately 93,000 clones, around three quarters seen once. The CDR3 loop spans 15 amino acids. Trimming left V 2 bases short and J 0 bases short, with 9 bases between. The chain employs TRBV6-7 and TRBJ2-3; TRBD2 is a possible D gene (6 bases). TRBV6-7 carries the ORF label, with uncertain function. This receptor was identified in a male donor in good health and CMV-seropositive. The sample consisted of PBMCs. The CDR3 reads CASSYGRISTDTQYF. DNA for the CDR3: TGTGCCAGCAGTTACGGGAGGATTAGCACAGATACGCAGTATTTT.